A single sample gave rise to the 25 T cell receptor beta chains below, sequenced in a study of cytomegalovirus exposure and HLA in healthy donors. The repertoire was sequenced with immunoSEQ multiplex PCR; TCRdb's copy has only in-frame clones and lacks some. This sample has under 200,000 clones; roughly nine tenths occur once, and the top ten carry 4.5% to 7%. Sequencing was carried out using PBMCs. These receptor sequences come from a woman aged 30 to 39 in good health and CMV-seronegative.

The chain couples TRBV7-2 to TRBJ1-3; D is unclear. Germline-derived CDR1 and CDR2 are SGHTA and FQGNSA. The CDR3 totals 14 residues. V lost 4 bases to trimming and J lost 2 bases, with 9 bases between them. CDR3 region: CASSSKFPGNTIYF. CDR3 bases: TGTGCCAGCAGCTCCAAATTCCCTGGAAACACCATATATTTT.

V is TRBV20-1 and J is TRBJ1-1; D uncertain. The CDR3 is made up of 11 amino acids. Germline CDR1 and CDR2: DFQATT and SNEGSKA (reference sequence). The V end lost 3 bases, the J end lost 5 bases, and 7 bases lay between the germline ends. Here the CDR3 reads CSARGWTEAFF. The CDR3 DNA is TGCAGTGCTAGGGGTTGGACTGAAGCTTTCTTT.

The V gene is TRBV9, the J gene TRBJ2-1, with D perhaps matching TRBD1 (6 bases). Deletions cut 0 bases from V and 5 bases from J, with 9 bases between. The CDR3 has 14 amino acids. In germline, CDR1 is SGDLS, CDR2 YYNGEE. Written as DNA, the CDR3 is TGTGCCAGCAGCGTAGGGGGGCGGGACAATGAGCAGTTCTTC. It yields the protein CASSVGGRDNEQFF.

The V and J genes are TRBV6-5 and TRBJ2-3, with D tentatively TRBD1 (6 bases). The CDR3 loop spans 13 amino acids. V lost 0 bases and J lost 5, with 6 bases in between. From germline, CDR1 is MNHEY and CDR2 SVGAGI. This CDR3 is CASSYSGGDTQYF. CDR3 in DNA: TGTGCCAGCAGTTACTCAGGGGGAGATACGCAGTATTTT.

The chain links TRBV28 to TRBJ1-4; possibly TRBD1 for D (6 bases). Germline assignment: CDR1 MDHEN and CDR2 SYDVKM. The germline V and J ends were trimmed by 5 bases and 8 bases, with 18 bases remaining between them. CDR3 length: 15 amino acids. CDR3 in amino acids: CASSRGDRLGEKLFF. The CDR3 coding sequence is TGTGCCAGCAGTAGGGGCGACAGGCTAGGGGAAAAACTGTTTTTT.

V gene TRBV11-1 combines with J gene TRBJ2-7, with D perhaps assigned TRBD1 or TRBD2 (5 bases each). Germline-derived CDR1 and CDR2 are SGHAT and FQDESV (reference sequence). V lost 5 bases to trimming and J lost 6 bases, with 14 bases between them. The CDR3 totals 13 residues. CDR3 DNA: TGTGCCAGCAGCCCCGTGGGGGAAGGCGAGCAGTACTTC. This sequence encodes CASSPVGEGEQYF.

This clone has a single count. The CDR3 DNA sequence: TGTGCCAGCAGTGATTTCCCCTCGAGGAGTGAAAAACTGTTTTTT. Its protein is CASSDFPSRSEKLFF. The V call is TRBV6-1, the J call TRBJ1-4; D gene unclear. The CDR3 has 15 amino acids. Germline CDR1 is MNHNS and CDR2 is SASEGT. V gave up 3 bases and J gave up 7 bases, with 15 bases separating them.

J is TRBJ2-3 and V is TRBV5-1; unclear D gene. This CDR3 has 15 residues. Between the trimmed V and J ends, which lost 0 bases and 1 base, there was a span of 9 bases. CDR1 is SGHRS and CDR2 is YFSETQ in the germline V gene. The chain's CDR3 is CASSLVGVGTDTQYF. The CDR3 coding sequence is TGCGCCAGCAGCTTGGTAGGCGTCGGCACAGATACGCAGTATTTT.

The chain has TRBV11-3 and TRBJ2-3, with TRBD1 matching 9 bases. The V gene end was trimmed by 5 bases and the J gene end by 2 bases; junction bases not matched to a gene: 17. Germline CDR1 SGHNT, CDR2 YENEEA. The CDR3 covers 19 residues. The CDR3 nucleotides are TGTGCCAGCAGCCCTGGGACAGGGTCGGATGGGACTTACACAGATACGCAGTATTTT. Protein product: CASSPGTGSDGTYTDTQYF.

This clone has just a few counts. This sequence joins TRBV2 and TRBJ2-2; D possibly corresponds to TRBD2 (6 bases). Trimming stripped 4 bases from V and 0 bases from J, with 12 bases between. There are 16 residues in the CDR3. Per germline, CDR1 SNHLY and CDR2 FYNNEI. The CDR3 DNA follows: TGTGCCAGCAGTGTGTGGCGGGGCCCGAACACCGGGGAGCTGTTTTTT. It yields the protein CASSVWRGPNTGELFF.

The CDR3 nucleotides read TGTGCCAGCAGCGTAGCGGGCAGGAGCTTTCAAGAGACCCAGTACTTC. Translation: CASSVAGRSFQETQYF. The chain recombines TRBV9 with TRBJ2-5; D call uncertain. V lost 0 bases, J lost 2 bases, and 14 bases lay in between. This CDR3 region has 16 residues. Germline CDR1 SGDLS, CDR2 YYNGEE. Full variable domain (missing parts from reference TRBV9 and TRBJ2-5): DSGVTQTPKHLITATGQRVTLRCSPRSGDLSVYWYQQSLDQGLQFLIQYYNGEERAKGNILERFSAQQFPDLHSELNLSSLELGDSALYFCASSVAGRSFQETQYFGPGTRLLVL.

The genes are TRBV7-2 and TRBJ2-1; D not resolved. CDR3 length equals 14 residues. Germline CDR1 SGHTA, CDR2 FQGNSA. V was trimmed by 3 bases and J by 6 bases, leaving 12 bases between them. The CDR3 loop reads CASSFGAAFNEQFF. CDR3 bases: TGTGCCAGCAGCTTCGGAGCCGCCTTCAATGAGCAGTTCTTC.

J is TRBJ1-3 and V is TRBV9; D is unclear. Looked up from germline, CDR1 is SGDLS and CDR2 is YYNGEE. The CDR3 spans 15 residues. V was clipped by 0 bases and J by 2 bases, with 9 bases between them. The CDR3 DNA reads TGTGCCAGCAGCGTAGAGAACATCGCTGGAAACACCATATATTTT. Translating gives CASSVENIAGNTIYF.

The chain uses TRBV19 and TRBJ2-7, with 10 nucleotides matching TRBD1. The CDR3 loop spans 18 amino acids. The V gene's germline CDR1 is LNHDA and CDR2 SQIVND (reference sequence). The J segment lost 3 bases and the V segment lost 5 bases, leaving 16 bases of the junction unmatched. CDR3 nucleotides: TGTGCCAGTAGTGGAGCCGGACAGGGGGTGGCTCTAGGCTACGAGCAGTACTTC. Translating gives CASSGAGQGVALGYEQYF.

This rearrangement joins TRBV15 to TRBJ2-7, with 7 bases that match TRBD1. CDR3 length equals 14 residues. The V segment lost 1 base and the J segment 5 bases; nucleotides outside the gene matches: 5. CDR1 and CDR2 from the germline V gene are LNHNV and YYDKDF (reference sequence). CDR3 in amino acids: CATSRAEGGHEQYF. CDR3 nucleotide sequence: TGTGCCACCAGCAGAGCTGAAGGGGGCCACGAGCAGTACTTC.

The genes are TRBV7-3 and TRBJ2-7, with 14 bases matching TRBD2. Germline CDR1 reads SGHTA; CDR2 reads FQGTGA. The J segment lost 7 bases and the V segment lost 5 bases, leaving 10 bases of the junction unmatched. The CDR3 consists of 16 residues. The CDR3 loop is CASSPQGTSGRGEQYF. CDR3 bases: TGTGCCAGCAGCCCCCAGGGGACTAGCGGGAGAGGGGAGCAGTACTTC.

Here the CDR3 DNA reads TGCGCCAGCAGCCAAGACAGGGGAGTGACTGAAGCTTTCTTT. Translation gives CASSQDRGVTEAFF. The rearrangement links TRBV4-3 to TRBJ1-1; possible D gene TRBD1, 6 bases. This CDR3 is built from 14 residues. Trimming shortened V by 0 bases and J by 5 bases, and 10 bases separated the two germline ends. CDR1 and CDR2 from the germline V gene are LGHNA and YSLEER.

V usage is TRBV9 and J usage is TRBJ2-1; either TRBD1 or TRBD2 may fit D (5 bases each). V dropped 2 bases and J dropped 0 bases, with 12 bases sitting between them. This CDR3 contains 16 residues. Germline loops: CDR1 SGDLS, CDR2 YYNGEE. This chain's CDR3 is CASSVRGPSSYNEQFF. DNA for the CDR3: TGTGCCAGCAGCGTTCGGGGACCTAGCTCCTACAATGAGCAGTTCTTC.

The rearrangement joins TRBV5-4 to TRBJ2-7; D ambiguous. CDR3 size: 14 residues. Germline V gene sequence: CDR1 SGHNT, CDR2 YYREEE (reference sequence). V lost 4 bases and J lost 6, with 17 bases in between. This CDR3 reads CASSLGPRLGEQYF. The CDR3 nucleotides read TGTGCCAGCAGCCTCGGGCCACGTCTCGGCGAGCAGTACTTC.

The chain is built from TRBV27 and TRBJ1-5, with 7 bases that match TRBD1. Germline CDR1 and CDR2: MNHEY and SMNVEV (reference sequence). This CDR3 spans 14 amino acids. The V and J ends lost 9 bases and 0 bases, in that order; junction bases with no gene match: 5. CDR3 loop: CASKTGNSNQPQHF. The CDR3 region has the DNA TGTGCCAGTAAGACAGGGAATAGCAATCAGCCCCAGCATTTT.

The chain is built from TRBV30 and TRBJ2-7, with TRBD1 matching 9 bases. The CDR3 length is 14 residues. J gave up 1 base and V 7 bases, and 8 bases lay outside the gene matches. Germline V gene sequence: CDR1 GTSNPN, CDR2 SVGIG (reference sequence). Here the CDR3 reads CAFTSGQGSYEQYF. The CDR3 bases are TGTGCCTTTACCTCGGGACAGGGTTCCTACGAGCAGTACTTC. Filled out from reference TRBV30 and TRBJ2-7, the complete variable domain reads SQTIHQWPATLVQPVGSPLSLECTVEGTSNPNLYWYRQAAGRGLQLLFYSVGIGQISSEVPQNLSASRPQDRQFILSSKKLLLSDSGFYLCAFTSGQGSYEQYFGPGTRLTVT.

The chain combines TRBV27 with TRBJ2-7; 7 bases are shared with TRBD2. The V gene end was trimmed by 5 bases and the J gene end by 4 bases; junction bases not matched to a gene: 8. The CDR3 runs to 14 residues. Germline V gene lookup returns CDR1 MNHEY and CDR2 SMNVEV (reference sequence). The CDR3 loop reads CASSPSGIPYEQYF. As DNA, the CDR3 is TGTGCCAGCAGTCCCAGCGGGATTCCGTACGAGCAGTACTTC.

CDR3 bases: TGCGCCAGCAGAGAGTGGGCAAGCACTGAAGCTTTCTTT. This gives the protein CASREWASTEAFF. The V and J genes are TRBV5-1 and TRBJ1-1, with D unclear. V lost 5 bases and J lost 4, with 12 bases in between. The CDR3 runs to 13 residues. In germline, CDR1 is SGHRS, CDR2 YFSETQ.

This sequence joins TRBV5-4 and TRBJ1-2, with 7 bases fitting TRBD1. Trimming took 0 bases from V and 3 from J; bases not matched to a gene: 14. The CDR3 covers 18 residues. Germline assignment: CDR1 SGHNT and CDR2 YYREEE (reference sequence). CDR3 amino acids: CASSLELILAGGDYGYTF. As DNA, the CDR3 is TGTGCCAGCAGCTTGGAGCTTATATTGGCAGGGGGAGACTATGGCTACACCTTC.

Remarks on this clone: At one of its ends the junction is not consistent with the germline gene, which may arise from a read error. The CDR3 here is CANSPEWGTGNEQFF. The CDR3, as DNA: TGTGCCAACAGTCCAGAGTGGGGGACGGGTAATGAGCAGTTCTTC. J is TRBJ2-1 and V is TRBV6-1; TRBD1 or TRBD2 may be the D gene (5 bases each). Germline CDR1 is MNHNS and CDR2 is SASEGT. This CDR3 is built from 15 residues.